The TCR beta chain under discussion was sequenced for a study of cytomegalovirus exposure and HLA in healthy donors. At the level of the study: Among the 400 or so donors who were genotyped, roughly 86% fell in the genetic ancestry cluster that is associated with self-reported Caucasian donors.

Study-wide points: In an earlier analysis, productive rearrangement rates for most beta V segments clustered near 87% or 30%.

Details on this clone: Its antigen is unknown. Within the sample, other DNA sequences also encode this same CDR3.

Per the germline V gene, CDR1 is MNHNY and CDR2 is SVGAGI (reference sequence). V was cut by 0 bases and J by 1 base, with 6 bases left in between. The CDR3 extends over 14 amino acids. Primers for the PCR totalled 60 Vbeta and 13 Jbeta. The method was immunoSEQ multiplex PCR; TCRdb's version includes in-frame clones alone and lacks a portion of them. The sample comprises 90,000 to 100,000 clones, about 80% of which are singletons, and roughly 2% rests with the top ten. The chain carries TRBV6-6 and TRBJ2-5; D not resolved. Material: PBMCs. This clonotype originated in a middle-aged man in good health and CMV-seronegative. The CDR3: CASSYSGSQETQYF. In nucleotides, the CDR3 is TGTGCCAGCAGTTACTCGGGCAGCCAAGAGACCCAGTACTTC.